The present entry profiles one TCR beta chain with its context. What it recognizes is unknown. The CDR3 totals 15 residues. Per the germline V gene, CDR1 is MNHEY and CDR2 is SMNVEV (reference sequence). The sample comes from a study of monozygotic twins with inflammatory bowel disease. The study's findings and limits: TCRbeta diversity (inverse Simpson) was lower in IBD patients than in healthy co-twins. Comparison of concordant versus discordant twins revealed no difference in repertoire similarity, possibly due to limited power.

Reanalyzing the 5' RACE reads, TCRdb keeps one entry per CDR3 protein, without DNA. The sample data list around 370,000 distinct CDR3 sequences. The TCR comes from a human donor with ulcerative colitis or Crohn's disease, or a healthy co-twin of an affected twin (not recorded which). The J gene is TRBJ1-6, the V gene TRBV27. Input material: blood. The CDR3 sequence is CASTKEGVWNSPLHF.